The sequence of this T cell receptor beta chain was determined in a study of T cell responses to AZD1222 COVID-19 vaccine. Looking at the study overall: Pooling covered second doses at about 4 or about 12 weeks. Regarding the study as a whole: The study sampled repertoires only after the peak T cell response. The donor cohort was predominantly white British with a female majority, and clonal diversity may have been underestimated. At study baseline, merely five or six AZD1222 recipients were seropositive.

The repertoire was sequenced with immunoSEQ multiplex PCR; TCRdb's copy has only in-frame clones and lacks some. The profile shows around 180,000 clones, almost 95% of them singletons. Worth noting for this clone: The antigen is unknown.

Here the sequenced sample was peripheral blood, taken on day 0 of AZD1222 vaccination. The sequence was collected from an adult in good health.

The CDR3 reads CASSTTSGSWGEQFF. CDR3 DNA sequence: TGCGCCAGCAGCACTACTAGCGGGAGCTGGGGTGAGCAGTTCTTC. This chain joins TRBV5-1 and TRBJ2-1; 11 bases fit TRBD2. J lost 9 bases, V lost 4 bases, and 9 bases had no gene match. CDR1 SGHRS and CDR2 YFSETQ come from the germline V gene. This CDR3 has 15 amino acids.